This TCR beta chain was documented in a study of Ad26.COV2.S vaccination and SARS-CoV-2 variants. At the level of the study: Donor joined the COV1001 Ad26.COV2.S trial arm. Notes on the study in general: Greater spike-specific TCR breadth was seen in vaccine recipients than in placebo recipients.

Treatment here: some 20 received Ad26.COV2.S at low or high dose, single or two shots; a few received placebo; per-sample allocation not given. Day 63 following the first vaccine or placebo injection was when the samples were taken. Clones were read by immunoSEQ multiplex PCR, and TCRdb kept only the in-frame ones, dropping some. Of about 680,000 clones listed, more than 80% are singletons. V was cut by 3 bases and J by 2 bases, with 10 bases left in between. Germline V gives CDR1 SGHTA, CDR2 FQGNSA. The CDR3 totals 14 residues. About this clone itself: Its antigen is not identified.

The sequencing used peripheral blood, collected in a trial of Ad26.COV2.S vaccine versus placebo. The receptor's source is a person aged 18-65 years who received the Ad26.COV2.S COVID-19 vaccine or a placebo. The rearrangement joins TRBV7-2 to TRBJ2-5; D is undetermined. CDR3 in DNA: TGTGCCAGCAGCTTTTCGTTCTATCAAGAGACCCAGTACTTC. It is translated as CASSFSFYQETQYF. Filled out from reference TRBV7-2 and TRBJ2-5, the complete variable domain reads GAGVSQSPSNKVTEKGKDVELRCDPISGHTALYWYRQSLGQGLEFLIYFQGNSAPDKSGLPSDRFSAERTGGSVSTLTIQRTQQEDSAVYLCASSFSFYQETQYFGPGTRLLVL.